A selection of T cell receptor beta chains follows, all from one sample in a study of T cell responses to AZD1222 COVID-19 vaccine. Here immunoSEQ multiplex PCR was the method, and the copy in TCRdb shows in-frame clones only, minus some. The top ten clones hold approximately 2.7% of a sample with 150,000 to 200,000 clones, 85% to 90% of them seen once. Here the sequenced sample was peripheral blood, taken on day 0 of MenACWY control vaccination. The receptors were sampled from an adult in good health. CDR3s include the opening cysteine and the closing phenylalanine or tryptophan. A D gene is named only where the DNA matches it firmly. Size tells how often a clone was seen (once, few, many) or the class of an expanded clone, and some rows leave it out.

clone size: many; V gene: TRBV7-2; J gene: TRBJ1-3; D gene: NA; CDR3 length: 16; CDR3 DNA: TGTGCCAGCAGCGCCGGGACACTCTCCTCTGGAAACACCATATATTTT; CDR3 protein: CASSAGTLSSGNTIYF
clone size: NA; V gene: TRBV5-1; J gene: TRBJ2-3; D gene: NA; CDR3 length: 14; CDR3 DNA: TGCGCCAGCAGCTTGAATGGTCTCACAGATACGCAGTATTTT; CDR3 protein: CASSLNGLTDTQYF
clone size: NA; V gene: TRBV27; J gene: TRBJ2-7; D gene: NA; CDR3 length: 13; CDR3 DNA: TGTGCCAGCAGTTTTAGGCGGACCTACGAGCAGTACTTC; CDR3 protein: CASSFRRTYEQYF
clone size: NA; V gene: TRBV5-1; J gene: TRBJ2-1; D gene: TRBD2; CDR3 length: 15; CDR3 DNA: TGCGCCAGCAGCTTGGGCCTAGCGGGAGGGCGCGAGCAGTTCTTC; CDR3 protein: CASSLGLAGGREQFF
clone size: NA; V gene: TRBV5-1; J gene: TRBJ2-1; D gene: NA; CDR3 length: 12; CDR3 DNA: TGCGCCAGCAGCTCCTCTGGGAATGAGCAGTTCTTC; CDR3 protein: CASSSSGNEQFF
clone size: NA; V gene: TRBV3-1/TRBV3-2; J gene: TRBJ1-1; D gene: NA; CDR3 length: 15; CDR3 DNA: TGTGCCAGCAGCCCCTGGGATGGGCCGAACACTGAAGCTTTCTTT; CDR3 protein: CASSPWDGPNTEAFF
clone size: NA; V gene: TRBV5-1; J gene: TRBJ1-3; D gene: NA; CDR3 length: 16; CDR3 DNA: TGCGCCAGCAGCTTGGGCCGTTCCATCTCTGGAAACACCATATATTTT; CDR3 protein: CASSLGRSISGNTIYF
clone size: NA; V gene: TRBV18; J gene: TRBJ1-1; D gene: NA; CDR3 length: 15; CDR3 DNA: TGTGCCAGCTCACGCGCCTTGACAGATAACACTGAAGCTTTCTTT; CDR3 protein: CASSRALTDNTEAFF
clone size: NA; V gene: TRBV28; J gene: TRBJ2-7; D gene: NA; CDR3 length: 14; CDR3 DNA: TGTGCCAGCAGTTTTCTGGGGAGCTCCTACGAGCAGTACTTC; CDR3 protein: CASSFLGSSYEQYF
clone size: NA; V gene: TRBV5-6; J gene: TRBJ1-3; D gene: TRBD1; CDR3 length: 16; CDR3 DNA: TGTGCCAGCAGCGAGGGACAGGGATTTCCTGGAAACACCATATATTTT; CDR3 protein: CASSEGQGFPGNTIYF
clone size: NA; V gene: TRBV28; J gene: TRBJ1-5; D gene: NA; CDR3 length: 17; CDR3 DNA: TGTGCCAGCAGTTCTCCGGGGGCAGAGACGAGCAATCAGCCCCAGCATTTT; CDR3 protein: CASSSPGAETSNQPQHF
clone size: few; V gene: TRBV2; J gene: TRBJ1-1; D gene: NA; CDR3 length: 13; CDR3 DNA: TGTGCCAGCAGTGGCCGGTTGAACACTGAAGCTTTCTTT; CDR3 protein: CASSGRLNTEAFF
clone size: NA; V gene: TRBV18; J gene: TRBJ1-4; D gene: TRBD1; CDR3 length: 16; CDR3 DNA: TGTGCCAGCTCACTTCAAACCGGGACAGAAAGTGAAAAACTGTTTTTT; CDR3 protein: CASSLQTGTESEKLFF
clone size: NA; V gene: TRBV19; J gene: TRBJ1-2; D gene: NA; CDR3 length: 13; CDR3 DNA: TGTGCCAGTAGTATTGAAGTCCGCTATGGCTACACCTTC; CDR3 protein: CASSIEVRYGYTF
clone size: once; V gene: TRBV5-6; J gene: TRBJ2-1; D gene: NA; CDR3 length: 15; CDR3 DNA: TGTGCCAGCAGCTTGGGACACCTGACCTACAATGAGCAGTTCTTC; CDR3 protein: CASSLGHLTYNEQFF
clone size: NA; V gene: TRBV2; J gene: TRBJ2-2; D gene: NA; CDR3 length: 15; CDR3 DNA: TGTGCCAGCAGTGAATTTAGAACGGAGACCGGGGAGCTGTTTTTT; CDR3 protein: CASSEFRTETGELFF
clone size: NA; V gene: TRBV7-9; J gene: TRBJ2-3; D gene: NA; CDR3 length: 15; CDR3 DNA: TGTGCCAGCAGCTTAGCGGGAGTGGGCACAGATACGCAGTATTTT; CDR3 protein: CASSLAGVGTDTQYF
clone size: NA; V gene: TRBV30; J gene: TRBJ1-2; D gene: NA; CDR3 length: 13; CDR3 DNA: TGTGCCTGGAGTGTGGGTACGATCTATGGCTACACCTTC; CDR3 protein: CAWSVGTIYGYTF
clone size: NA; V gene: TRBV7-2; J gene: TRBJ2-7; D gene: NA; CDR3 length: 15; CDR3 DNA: TGTGCCAGCAGCTTAGAGGCCACCGGGGTCGGCGAGCAGTACTTC; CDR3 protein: CASSLEATGVGEQYF
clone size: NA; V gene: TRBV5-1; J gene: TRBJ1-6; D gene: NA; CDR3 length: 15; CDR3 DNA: TGCGCCAGCAGCTTCTCAGGCGCGGATAATTCACCCCTCCACTTT; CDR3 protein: CASSFSGADNSPLHF
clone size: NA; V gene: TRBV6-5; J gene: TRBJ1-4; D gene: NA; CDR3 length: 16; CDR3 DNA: TGTGCCAGCAGTTTCCGGCCCCCGGTAACTAATGAAAAACTGTTTTTT; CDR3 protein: CASSFRPPVTNEKLFF
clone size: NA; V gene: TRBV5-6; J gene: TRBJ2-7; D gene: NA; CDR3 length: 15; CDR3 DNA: TGTGCCAGCACCGCGCCGGGGGCGCTTTCACACGAGCAGTACTTC; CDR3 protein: CASTAPGALSHEQYF
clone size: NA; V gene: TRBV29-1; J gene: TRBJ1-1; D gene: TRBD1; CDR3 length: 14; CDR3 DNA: TGCAGCGTTTTCTCGGGACAGGGTAATCCTGAAGCTTTCTTT; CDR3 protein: CSVFSGQGNPEAFF
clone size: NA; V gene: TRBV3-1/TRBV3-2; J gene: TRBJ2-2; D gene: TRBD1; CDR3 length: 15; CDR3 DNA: TGTGCCAGCAGCCCCCGACAGGGATGGGGCGGGGAGCTGTTTTTT; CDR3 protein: CASSPRQGWGGELFF
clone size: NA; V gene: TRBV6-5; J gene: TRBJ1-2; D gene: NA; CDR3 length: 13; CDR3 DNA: TGTGCCAGCAGTTCGGGGGGCGAGAGGGGCTACACCTTC; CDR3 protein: CASSSGGERGYTF
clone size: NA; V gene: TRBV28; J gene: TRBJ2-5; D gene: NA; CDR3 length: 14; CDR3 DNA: TGTGCCAGCAGTCCCCGTCAGGGGCAAGAGACCCAGTACTTC; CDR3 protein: CASSPRQGQETQYF
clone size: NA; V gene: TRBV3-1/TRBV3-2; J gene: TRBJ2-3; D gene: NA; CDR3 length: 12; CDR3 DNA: TGTGCCAGCAGCCACCAGAACTGGCCGCAGTATTTT; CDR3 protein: CASSHQNWPQYF
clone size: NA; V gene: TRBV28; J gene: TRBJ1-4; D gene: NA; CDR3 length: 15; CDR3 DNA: TGTGCCAGCAACAGCAATCTGGGGATTAATGAAAAACTGTTTTTT; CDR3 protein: CASNSNLGINEKLFF
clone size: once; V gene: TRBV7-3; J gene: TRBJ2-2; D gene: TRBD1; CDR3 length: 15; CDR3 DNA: TGTGCCAGCAGCTCTACGACAGGGGTAACCGGGGAGCTGTTTTTT; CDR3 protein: CASSSTTGVTGELFF
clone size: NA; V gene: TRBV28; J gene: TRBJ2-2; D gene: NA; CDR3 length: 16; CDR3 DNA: TGTGCCAGCAGTTTATCAATGACTACCGGGGGCGGGGAGCTGTTTTTT; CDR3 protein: CASSLSMTTGGGELFF
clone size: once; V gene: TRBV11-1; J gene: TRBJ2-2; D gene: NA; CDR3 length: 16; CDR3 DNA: TGTGCCAGCAGCTTAGTTGGACGGGGGTACACCGGGGAGCTGTTTTTT; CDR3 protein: CASSLVGRGYTGELFF
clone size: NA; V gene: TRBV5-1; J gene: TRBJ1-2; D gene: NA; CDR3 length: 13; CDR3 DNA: TGCGCCAGCAGCCCTGACAGCCGCTATGGCTACACCTTC; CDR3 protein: CASSPDSRYGYTF
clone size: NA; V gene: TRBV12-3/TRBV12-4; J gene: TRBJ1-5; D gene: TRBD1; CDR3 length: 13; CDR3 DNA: TGTGCCAGCACCAAGGACAGGGCACAGCCCCAGCATTTT; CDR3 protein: CASTKDRAQPQHF
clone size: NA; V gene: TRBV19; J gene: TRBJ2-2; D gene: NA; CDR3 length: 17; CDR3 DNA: TGTGCCAGTAGTCCGCCGACCCTCAGGGGGGGGACCGGGGAGCTGTTTTTT; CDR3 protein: CASSPPTLRGGTGELFF
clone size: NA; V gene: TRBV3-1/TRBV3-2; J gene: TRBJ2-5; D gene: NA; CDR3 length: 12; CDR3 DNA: TGTGCCAGCAGCCAAGCCAAGGAGACCCAGTACTTC; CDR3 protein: CASSQAKETQYF
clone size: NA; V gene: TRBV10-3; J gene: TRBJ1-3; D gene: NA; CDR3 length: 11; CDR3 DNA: TGTGCCATCTGGTTCTCAAACACCATATATTTT; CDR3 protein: CAIWFSNTIYF
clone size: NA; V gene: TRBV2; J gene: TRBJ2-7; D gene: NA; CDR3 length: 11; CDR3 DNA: TGTGCCAGCAGCGCCCAAAGCGAGCAGTACTTC; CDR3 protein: CASSAQSEQYF
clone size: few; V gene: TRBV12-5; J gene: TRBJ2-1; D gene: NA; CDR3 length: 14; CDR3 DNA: TGTGCTAGTGGGCTATCAAATAGCGACAATGAGCAGTTCTTC; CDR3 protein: CASGLSNSDNEQFF
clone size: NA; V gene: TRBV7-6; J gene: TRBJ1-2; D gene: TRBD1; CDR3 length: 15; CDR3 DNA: TGTGCCAGCAGCTTAGAGGCAGGGGGCTCAGGTGGCTACACCTTC; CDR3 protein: CASSLEAGGSGGYTF
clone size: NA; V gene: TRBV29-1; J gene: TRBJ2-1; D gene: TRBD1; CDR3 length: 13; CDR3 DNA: TGCAGCGTTCCACGCGGAGACAGGGGTGAGCAGTTCTTC; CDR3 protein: CSVPRGDRGEQFF
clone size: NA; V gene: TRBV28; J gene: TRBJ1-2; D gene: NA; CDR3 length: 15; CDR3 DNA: TGTGCCAGCAGTTTAAGTCCGGGAACCAACTATGGCTACACCTTC; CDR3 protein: CASSLSPGTNYGYTF
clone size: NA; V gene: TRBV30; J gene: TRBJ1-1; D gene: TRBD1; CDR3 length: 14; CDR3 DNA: TGTGCCTGGAACCTCCGAGGGGGCTACACTGAAGCTTTCTTT; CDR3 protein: CAWNLRGGYTEAFF
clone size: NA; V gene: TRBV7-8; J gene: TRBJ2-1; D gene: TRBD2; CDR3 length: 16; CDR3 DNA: TGTGCCAGCAGCCGACTAGCGGGAGCCTCCTACAATGAGCAGTTCTTC; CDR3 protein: CASSRLAGASYNEQFF
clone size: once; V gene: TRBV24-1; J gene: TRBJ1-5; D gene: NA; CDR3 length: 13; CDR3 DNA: TGTGCCACCAGTAACGGGGGGGGTCGGCCCCAGCATTTT; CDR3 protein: CATSNGGGRPQHF
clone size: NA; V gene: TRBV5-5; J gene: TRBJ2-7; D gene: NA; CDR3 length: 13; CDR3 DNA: TGTGCCAGCAGCGCGGGACCGAGCTACGAGCAGTACTTC; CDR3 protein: CASSAGPSYEQYF
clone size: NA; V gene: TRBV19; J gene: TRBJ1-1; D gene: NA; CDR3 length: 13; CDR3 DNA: TGTGCCAGTAGTGGATCCGGGACGTCTGAAGCTTTCTTT; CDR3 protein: CASSGSGTSEAFF
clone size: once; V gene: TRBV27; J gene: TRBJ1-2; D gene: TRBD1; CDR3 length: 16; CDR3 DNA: TGTGCCAGCAGTCCGTTTAGGACAGGGGGCTCCTATGGCTACACCTTC; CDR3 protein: CASSPFRTGGSYGYTF
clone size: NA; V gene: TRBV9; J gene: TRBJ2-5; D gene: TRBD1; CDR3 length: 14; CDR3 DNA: TGTGCCAGCAGCGTAGACAGGGGCCAAGAGACCCAGTACTTC; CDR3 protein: CASSVDRGQETQYF
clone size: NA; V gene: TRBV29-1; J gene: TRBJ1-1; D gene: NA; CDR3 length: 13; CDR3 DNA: TGCAGCGCCGGAGAGGGGGGGAACACTGAAGCTTTCTTT; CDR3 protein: CSAGEGGNTEAFF
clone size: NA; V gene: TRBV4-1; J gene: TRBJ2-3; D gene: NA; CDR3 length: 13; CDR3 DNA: TGCGCCAGCAGCCAAGAGTCCGCACTCGCGCAGTATTTT; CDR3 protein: CASSQESALAQYF
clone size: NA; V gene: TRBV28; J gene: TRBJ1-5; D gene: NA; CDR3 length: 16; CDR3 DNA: TGTGCCAGCAGCACCCCTGAAGGGGCCCCCAATCAGCCCCAGCATTTT; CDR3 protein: CASSTPEGAPNQPQHF
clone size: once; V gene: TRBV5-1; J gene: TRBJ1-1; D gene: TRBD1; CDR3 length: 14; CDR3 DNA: TGCGCCAGCAGTTTCGGGACAGGGTTCACTGAAGCTTTCTTT; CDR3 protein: CASSFGTGFTEAFF